This T cell receptor (beta chain) was found in a study of post-analysis software for immune sequencing data. Study-level background: Disease trajectories encompassed relapsing-remitting, secondary progressive and progressive-relapsing multiple sclerosis.

Study findings and constraints: Compared with controls, patients had more of 4 or 5 TRBV segments, including TRBV5-6, TRBV5-1 and TRBV20-1.

This clonotype was counted only a few times. Its antigen is not identified. Prepared TCR beta cDNA libraries contained unique molecular identifiers. TCRdb used MiXCR to reprocess the PCR reads, holding one entry per CDR3 protein. The table records approximately 460,000 distinct CDR3 sequences, around 40% of them present only once. With V trimmed by 2 bases and J by 2 bases, 10 bases remained unmatched. The CDR3 is 19 residues long. The rearrangement joins TRBV12-3 or TRBV12-4 to TRBJ2-7, with TRBD2 identical over 15 bases. Material: blood. The clonotype was recovered from a girl between 10 and 17 years old with multiple sclerosis. DNA for the CDR3: TGTGCCAGCAGTTTAAGGGCCGGACTAGCGGGAGGGCGGGCCTACGAGCAGTACTTC. Translated, it gives CASSLRAGLAGGRAYEQYF.